This T cell receptor (beta chain) was found in a study of beta chain features in type 1 diabetes. Findings and limits, study-wide: Among patients with Type 1 diabetes, TCRB CDR3s were moderately but significantly shorter in every one of the four CD4+ subsets.

Turning to this clone: Its cognate antigen is unknown.

The study reverse transcribed the entire isolated RNA, so it sequenced expressed TCRB transcripts. Only in-frame clones appear in the TCRdb table, and some are missing; sequencing was by immunoSEQ multiplex PCR. Among hundreds of thousands of clones listed, 11% to 15% were seen once. The TCR comes from a man younger than 30 with type 1 diabetes. Material for sequencing was naive CD4+ T cells from blood.

The CDR3 sequence: CASSYRLPYEQYF. The CDR3 nucleotides read TGTGCCAGCAGTTACCGCCTCCCCTACGAGCAGTACTTC. This chain links TRBV6-5 with TRBJ2-7, with unresolved D. From germline, CDR1 is MNHEY and CDR2 SVGAGI. V lost 2 bases, J lost 2 bases, and 7 bases lay in between. This CDR3 region has 13 residues.